These 7 T cell receptor beta chains were all obtained from the same sample, sequenced in a study of blood T cell repertoires in COVID-19. Data came from immunoSEQ multiplex PCR; TCRdb stores just in-frame clones and leaves some out. The sample lists roughly 120,000 clones; around 88% were seen once. Sequencing was performed on peripheral blood. The receptors here all came from a woman aged 45 to 65 with active or convalescent COVID-19.

The chain is built from TRBV2 and TRBJ2-5; tentatively, D is TRBD2 (7 bases). The germline CDR1 and CDR2 sequences are SNHLY and FYNNEI. The CDR3 loop spans 12 amino acids. The V gene lost 8 bases and the J gene lost 4 bases, with 11 bases spanning the gap. The CDR3 DNA sequence: TGTGCCAGCCAAAGGGGGGGAGAGACCCAGTACTTC. Its translation: CASQRGGETQYF. The full variable domain, in which reference TRBV2 and TRBJ2-5 provide the parts outside the CDR3, is EPEVTQTPSHQVTQMGQEVILRCVPISNHLYFYWYRQILGQKVEFLVSFYNNEISEKSEIFDDQFSVERPDGSNFTLKIRSTKLEDSAMYFCASQRGGETQYFGPGTRLLVL.

The genes are TRBV5-1 and TRBJ2-7; D unclear. This CDR3 region has 15 residues. The germline V and J ends were trimmed by 2 bases and 4 bases, with 16 bases remaining between them. Germline CDR1 SGHRS, CDR2 YFSETQ. The CDR3: CASSFNGESKYEQYF. As DNA, the CDR3 is TGCGCCAGCAGCTTTAACGGAGAGTCGAAGTACGAGCAGTACTTC.

The chain recombines TRBV5-1 with TRBJ1-2, with 8 nucleotides matching TRBD1. The germline V gene encodes CDR1 SGHRS and CDR2 YFSETQ. This CDR3 comprises 14 residues. V was pared by 0 bases and J by 7 bases, with 5 bases of the junction left unmatched. The CDR3 DNA is TGCGCCAGCAGCTTGGGGACAGGGCGCGGTGGCTACACCTTC. Residues: CASSLGTGRGGYTF.

V and J are TRBV27 and TRBJ2-3; 14 nucleotides line up with TRBD2. V gave up 5 bases and J gave up 7 bases; unmatched junction bases: 5. Looked up from germline, CDR1 is MNHEY and CDR2 is SMNVEV (reference sequence). The CDR3 sequence is 15 residues long. In DNA, the CDR3 is TGTGCCAGCAGTCCTGGGACTAGCGGGAGTTATACGCAGTATTTT. It codes for CASSPGTSGSYTQYF.

This clone was observed a handful of times. J is TRBJ1-1 and V is TRBV19, with 8 bases lining up with TRBD1. Germline loops: CDR1 LNHDA, CDR2 SQIVND (reference sequence). V was pared by 3 bases and J by 5 bases, with 5 bases of the junction left unmatched. The CDR3 is made up of 14 amino acids. The CDR3 DNA is TGTGCCAGTAGTATGGGACAGGCGGGAACTGAAGCTTTCTTT. It yields the protein CASSMGQAGTEAFF.

V is TRBV28 and J is TRBJ1-4; weak D call: TRBD1 (5 bases). The CDR3 is 14 residues long. Germline CDR1 is MDHEN and CDR2 is SYDVKM. Trimming removed 6 bases at V and 4 bases at J, with 12 bases between. CDR3 coding DNA: TGTGCCAGCAGCCTCGACAGCGTTAATGAAAAACTGTTTTTT. Its translation: CASSLDSVNEKLFF.

V usage is TRBV28 and J usage is TRBJ2-6; the D is unclear. The CDR3 length is 16 residues. V lost 4 bases and J 0 bases, leaving 10 bases between the germline ends. Germline V lookup: CDR1 MDHEN, CDR2 SYDVKM. The CDR3 sequence is CASSSVENSGANVLTF. CDR3 sequence (DNA): TGTGCCAGCAGTTCGGTCGAAAACTCTGGGGCCAACGTCCTGACTTTC.